This paragraph reports one TCR beta chain. Trimming removed 5 bases from V and 4 bases from J; junction bases left unmatched: 9. Germline lookup yields CDR1 SGHVS and CDR2 FQNEAQ. The CDR3 is 15 residues long. This entry comes from a study of blood T cell repertoires in COVID-19. Study information: Samples came from the United States, Italy and Spain, spanning acute and convalescent COVID-19. T cells, B-cell-depleted T cells, or PBMCs supplied cDNA or gDNA.

Authors' methods: Nucleated cell counts were estimated from reference gene primer amplification. Some clones are missing from TCRdb's copy, which holds only in-frame ones; the method was immunoSEQ multiplex PCR. The D gene and trimming were derived from the DNA, and the V and J assignments and clone size from that table. The top ten clones hold about 3.5% of a sample with around 140,000 clones, about 80% of them seen once. The receptor was derived from a man between 65 and 80 years old who had recovered from COVID-19. The sequencing input was peripheral blood. The chain links TRBV7-8 to TRBJ2-7; 9 nucleotides match TRBD1. In DNA, the CDR3 is TGTGCCAGCAGCCCTACCTGGACAGGGGTTTACGAGCAGTACTTC. As protein: CASSPTWTGVYEQYF.